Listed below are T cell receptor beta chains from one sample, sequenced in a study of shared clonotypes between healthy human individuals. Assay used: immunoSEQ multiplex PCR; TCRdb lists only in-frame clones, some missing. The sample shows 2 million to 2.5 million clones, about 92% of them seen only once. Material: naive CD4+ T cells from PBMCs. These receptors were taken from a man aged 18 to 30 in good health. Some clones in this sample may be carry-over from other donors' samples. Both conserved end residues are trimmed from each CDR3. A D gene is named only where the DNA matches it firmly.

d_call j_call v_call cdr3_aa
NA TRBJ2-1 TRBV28 ASSLTASGSYNEQF
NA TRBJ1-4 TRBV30 AWSVQVIEKLF
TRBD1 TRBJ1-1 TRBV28 ASRGDRAVTEAF
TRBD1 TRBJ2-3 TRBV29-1 SVEQQGLSTDTQY
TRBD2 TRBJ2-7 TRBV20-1 SVAGVGEQY
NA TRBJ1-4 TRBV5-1 ASSFMTGWDEKLF
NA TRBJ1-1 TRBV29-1 SVVHANTEAF
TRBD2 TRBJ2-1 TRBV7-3 ASSLYPSGRAGNEQF
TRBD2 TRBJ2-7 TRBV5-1 ASSLIVAGGPYEQY
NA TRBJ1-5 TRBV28 ASSKGLRNQPQH
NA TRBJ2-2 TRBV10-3 AIRSPQDSNTGELF
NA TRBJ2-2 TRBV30 AWSEDGSGELF
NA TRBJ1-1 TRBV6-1 ASSQDGKNTEAF
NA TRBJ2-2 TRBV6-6 ASSLNTGELF
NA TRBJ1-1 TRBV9 ASSVGPGWNTEAF
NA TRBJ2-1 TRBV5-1 ASSGLAKYNEQF
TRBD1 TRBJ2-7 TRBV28 ASSPGQGKLLHEQY